The 7 T cell receptor beta chains below all came from one sample that was sequenced in a study of T cell responses to AZD1222 COVID-19 vaccine (dated by TCRdb to the early 2020s). Taken with the paper, the label for time point translates to: baseline before first vaccination. Library generation was performed with the immunoSEQ multiplex PCR assay. The table comes from immuneACCESS by way of TCRdb, which keeps in-frame sequences with V and J called. Part of the clones is missing from these tables; in studies checked, under half for an unresolved V gene and the rest for unknown reasons. Within this sample are more than 110,000 clones, with 75% to 90% of them counted one time only. The top ten constitute 4.7% of the sample. Sequences were derived from peripheral blood, sampled on day 0 of AZD1222 vaccination. Receptors originate from an adult in good health.

This chain connects TRBV30 to TRBJ1-5; D is unclear. This CDR3 contains 13 residues. CDR1 is GTSNPN and CDR2 is SVGIG in the germline V gene (reference sequence). Trimming took 1 base from V and 2 from J, leaving 6 bases between them. CDR3 amino acids: CAWSGAGNQPQHF. The DNA for the CDR3 is TGTGCCTGGAGTGGGGCGGGCAATCAGCCCCAGCATTTT.

The genes are TRBV18 and TRBJ2-4; possibly TRBD2 for D (5 bases). Trimming stripped 2 bases from V and 2 bases from J, with 13 bases between. Germline values: CDR1 KGHSH, CDR2 LQKENI. There are 16 residues in the CDR3. The DNA for the CDR3 is TGTGCCAGCTCACCAGCGGGTGGGTTGCCCAAAAACATTCAGTACTTC. Its translation: CASSPAGGLPKNIQYF.

The chain has TRBV4-1 and TRBJ1-5; perhaps TRBD1 as D (5 bases). CDR1 MGHRA and CDR2 YSYEKL come from the germline V gene. CDR3 length: 15 residues. V dropped 0 bases and J dropped 3 bases, with 9 bases sitting between them. CDR3 bases: TGCGCCAGCAGCCAAGAAGCAGGGAACAATCAGCCCCAGCATTTT. Its translation: CASSQEAGNNQPQHF.

The rearrangement uses TRBV19 and TRBJ1-6, with TRBD1 matching over 7 bases. The CDR3 runs 15 residues. With 7 bases clipped from V and 4 bases from J, the junction kept 7 bases outside the gene matches. CDR1 and CDR2 (germline): LNHDA, SQIVND (reference sequence). CDR3 DNA: TGTGCCAGTAATAGGACAGGTGAGTATAATTCACCCCTCCACTTT. It encodes CASNRTGEYNSPLHF.

The J gene is TRBJ1-6, the V gene TRBV19; D unclear. Trimming stripped 5 bases from V and 3 bases from J, with 11 bases between. Germline-derived CDR1 and CDR2 are LNHDA and SQIVND (reference sequence). The CDR3 loop spans 15 amino acids. Written as DNA, the CDR3 is TGTGCCAGTAGTGCATCGGGCAGCTATAATTCACCCCTCCACTTT. This sequence encodes CASSASGSYNSPLHF. The complete variable domain, with remaining parts taken from reference TRBV19 and TRBJ1-6, reads DGGITQSPKYLFRKEGQNVTLSCEQNLNHDAMYWYRQDPGQGLRLIYYSQIVNDFQKGDIAEGYSVSREKKESFPLTVTSAQKNPTAFYLCASSASGSYNSPLHFGNGTRLTVT.

The chain recombines TRBV5-5 with TRBJ1-1; D is undetermined. The CDR3 is made up of 14 amino acids. V lost 3 bases, J lost 0 bases, and 9 bases lay in between. From germline, CDR1 is SGHKS and CDR2 YYEKEE (reference sequence). The CDR3 DNA is TGTGCCAGCAGCTCCTATCATATGAACACTGAAGCTTTCTTT. It yields the protein CASSSYHMNTEAFF.

The V and J genes are TRBV15 and TRBJ1-1, with D perhaps matching TRBD1 (5 bases). The germline V and J ends were trimmed by 1 base and 7 bases, with 10 bases remaining between them. This CDR3 is built from 13 residues. Germline CDR1 LNHNV, CDR2 YYDKDF (reference sequence). CDR3 DNA sequence: TGTGCCACCAGCAGAGTGGGGGATTTTGAAGCTTTCTTT. It is translated as CATSRVGDFEAFF.